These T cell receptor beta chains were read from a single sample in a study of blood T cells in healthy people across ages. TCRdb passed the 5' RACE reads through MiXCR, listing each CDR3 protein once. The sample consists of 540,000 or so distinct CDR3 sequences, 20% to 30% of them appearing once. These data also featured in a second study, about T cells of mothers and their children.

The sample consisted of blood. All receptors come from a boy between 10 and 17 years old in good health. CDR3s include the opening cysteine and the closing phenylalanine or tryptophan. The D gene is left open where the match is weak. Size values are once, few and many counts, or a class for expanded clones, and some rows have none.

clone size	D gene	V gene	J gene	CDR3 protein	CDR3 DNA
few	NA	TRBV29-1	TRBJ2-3	CSLRGVSTDTQYF	TGCAGCTTAAGGGGGGTTAGCACAGATACGCAGTATTTT
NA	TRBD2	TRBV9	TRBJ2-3	CASSPAPSLAGGEDTQYF	TGTGCCAGCAGCCCGGCCCCTTCACTAGCGGGGGGCGAAGATACGCAGTATTTT
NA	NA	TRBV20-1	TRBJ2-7	CSADRDSAYEQYF	TGCAGTGCTGACCGGGACTCCGCCTACGAGCAGTACTTC
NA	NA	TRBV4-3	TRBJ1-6	CVSSQGAMTGSPLHF	TGCGTCAGCAGCCAAGGGGCGATGACAGGTTCACCCCTCCACTTT
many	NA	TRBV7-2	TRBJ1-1	CASSPSGPHTEAFF	TGTGCCAGCAGCCCCTCCGGGCCCCACACTGAAGCTTTCTTT
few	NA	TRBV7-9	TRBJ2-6	CATTSGILGANVLTF	TGTGCCACCACGTCGGGCATTTTGGGGGCCAACGTCCTGACTTTC
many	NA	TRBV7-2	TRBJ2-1	CASSPPGRYNEQFF	TGTGCCAGCAGCCCCCCGGGCCGTTACAATGAGCAGTTCTTC
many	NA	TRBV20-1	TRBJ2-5	CSARDLLGRQGGQETQYF	TGCAGTGCTAGAGATCTCCTGGGTCGGCAGGGGGGCCAAGAGACCCAGTACTTC
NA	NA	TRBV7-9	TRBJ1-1	CASSTQARLTEAFF	TGTGCCAGCAGCACCCAGGCAAGGCTCACTGAAGCTTTCTTT
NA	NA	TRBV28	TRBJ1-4	CASRSGVSNEKLFF	TGTGCCAGCAGATCAGGGGTATCTAATGAAAAACTGTTTTTT
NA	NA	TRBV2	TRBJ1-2	CATVSNYGYTF	TGTGCCACCGTTTCTAACTATGGCTACACCTTC
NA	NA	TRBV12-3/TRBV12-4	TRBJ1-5	CASSLVGEGKHSNQPQHF	TGTGCCAGCAGTTTAGTAGGTGAGGGGAAACATAGCAATCAGCCCCAGCATTTT
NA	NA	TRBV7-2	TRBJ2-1	CASSLSHRGREQFF	TGTGCCAGCAGCTTGAGTCATCGGGGTAGGGAGCAGTTCTTC
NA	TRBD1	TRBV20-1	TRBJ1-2	CSASNTGGGYGYTF	TGCAGTGCTAGCAATACAGGGGGCGGCTATGGCTACACCTTC
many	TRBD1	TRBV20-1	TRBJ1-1	CSVRDREYTEAFF	TGCAGTGTAAGAGACAGGGAATACACTGAAGCTTTCTTT
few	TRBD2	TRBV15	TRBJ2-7	CATSRGLVLGEQYF	TGTGCCACCAGCCGCGGACTAGTTTTGGGCGAGCAGTACTTC
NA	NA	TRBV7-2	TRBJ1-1	CASSAGQLTEAFF	TGTGCCAGCAGCGCAGGACAGCTCACTGAAGCTTTCTTT
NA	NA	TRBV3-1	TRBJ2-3	CASSHGSSTDTQYF	TGTGCCAGCAGCCACGGGAGTAGCACAGATACGCAGTATTTT
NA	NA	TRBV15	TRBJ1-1	CATSRKGMNTEAFF	TGTGCCACCAGCAGGAAGGGTATGAACACTGAAGCTTTCTTT
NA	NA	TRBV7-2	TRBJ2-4	CASSFGGRKNIQYF	TGTGCCAGCAGCTTCGGAGGGCGCAAAAACATTCAGTACTTC
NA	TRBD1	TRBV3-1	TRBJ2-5	CASSRRRTGRETQYF	TGTGCCAGCAGCCGGCGACGGACAGGACGGGAGACCCAGTACTTC
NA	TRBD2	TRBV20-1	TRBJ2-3	CSARARGRRGIPDTQYF	TGCAGTGCTAGAGCCAGAGGAAGGCGGGGGATCCCAGATACGCAGTATTTT